The 27 T cell receptor beta chains presented below share a single source sample, sequenced in a study of blood T cell repertoires in COVID-19. TCRdb's table, derived via immunoSEQ multiplex PCR, lists solely in-frame clones and lacks some. Here the sample spans roughly 290,000 clones, around 85% being singletons. Sequenced material: peripheral blood. The receptors originated from a woman between 50 and 59 years old with active or convalescent COVID-19.

V is TRBV29-1 and J is TRBJ2-1; TRBD2 matches 11 bases. The ends lost 2 bases at V and 8 bases at J; junction bases unmatched: 5. The germline V gene has CDR1 SQVTM and CDR2 ANQGSEA. The CDR3 has 14 amino acids. The CDR3 DNA reads TGCAGCGTTGAACGTAGCGGGAGGGCGTATGAGCAGTTCTTC. This gives the protein CSVERSGRAYEQFF.

The chain combines TRBV29-1 with TRBJ2-7, with 11 nucleotides matching TRBD2. The V gene's germline CDR1 is SQVTM and CDR2 ANQGSEA. Trimming at V came to 6 bases and at J to 4 bases, leaving 11 bases not matched to a gene. The CDR3 consists of 15 residues. CDR3 residues: CSVFKLAGVVYEQYF. DNA of the CDR3: TGCAGCGTCTTTAAACTAGCGGGAGTGGTATACGAGCAGTACTTC.

The chain combines TRBV4-1 with TRBJ1-1; TRBD1 matches 8 bases. Unmatched junction bases numbered 8, after V lost 1 base and J lost 4 bases. This CDR3 is built from 16 residues. From germline, CDR1 is MGHRA and CDR2 YSYEKL. The CDR3 sequence is CASSQVFRGRRTEAFF. CDR3 bases: TGCGCCAGCAGCCAAGTTTTCAGGGGGCGCCGCACTGAAGCTTTCTTT.

The V call is TRBV18, the J call TRBJ1-1, with 12 positions matching TRBD1. The CDR3 covers 14 residues. In germline, CDR1 is KGHSH, CDR2 LQKENI. With V trimmed by 6 bases and J by 5 bases, 4 bases remained unmatched. The CDR3: CASSRDRGRTEAFF. The CDR3 DNA is TGTGCCAGCTCCCGGGACAGGGGGCGGACTGAAGCTTTCTTT. Complete variable domain (other parts from reference TRBV18 and TRBJ1-1): NAGVMQNPRHLVRRRGQEARLRCSPMKGHSHVYWYRQLPEEGLKFMVYLQKENIIDESGMPKERFSAEFPKEGPSILRIQQVVRGDSAAYFCASSRDRGRTEAFFGQGTRLTVV.

This chain joins TRBV6-2 or TRBV6-3 and TRBJ1-1; 7 positions agree with TRBD1. J lost 4 bases, V lost 0 bases, and 8 bases had no gene match. CDR1 is MNHEY and CDR2 is SVGEGT in the germline V gene. CDR3 length: 16 amino acids. Here the CDR3 DNA reads TGTGCCAGCAGTTACTCGGGCAGGGGGACGCGCACTGAAGCTTTCTTT. Translated, it gives CASSYSGRGTRTEAFF.

The chain has TRBV28 and TRBJ1-2; 10 bases fit TRBD1. Looked up from germline, CDR1 is MDHEN and CDR2 is SYDVKM. Germline trimming cut 5 bases from V and 6 bases from J; bases unmatched to any gene: 3. The CDR3 is 13 amino acids. CDR3: CASSTGTGDGYTF. The CDR3 region has the DNA TGTGCCAGCAGTACCGGGACAGGGGATGGCTACACCTTC.

This sequence joins TRBV4-1 and TRBJ1-4; D is unclear. Germline CDR1 reads MGHRA; CDR2 reads YSYEKL. The CDR3 contains 13 residues. Trimming removed 3 bases at V and 11 bases at J, with 13 bases between. As DNA, the CDR3 is TGCGCCAGCAGCCAGTTCCGCTCTGAGAAACTGTTTTTT. This encodes CASSQFRSEKLFF.

This clone has just one count. The genes are TRBV6-5 and TRBJ1-3; weak D call: TRBD1 (6 bases). CDR1 is MNHEY, CDR2 SVGAGI, per germline. The V end was cut by 0 bases, the J end by 4 bases, with 13 bases between. The CDR3 length is 16 residues. The CDR3 region has the DNA TGTGCCAGCAGTTACTCGCGCCAGGGGTCCGGAAACACCATATATTTT. Protein product: CASSYSRQGSGNTIYF.

This clone has just a few counts. This CDR3 is CASSHTVTLHF. CDR3 coding DNA: TGTGCCAGCAGTCATACGGTTACCCTCCACTTT. V usage is TRBV28 and J usage is TRBJ1-6, with unresolved D. Germline CDR1 and CDR2: MDHEN and SYDVKM. The ends were cut back, 5 bases at V and 14 bases at J, with 10 bases in the middle. This CDR3 spans 11 amino acids. The variable domain in full, completed from reference TRBV28 and TRBJ1-6, reads DVKVTQSSRYLVKRTGEKVFLECVQDMDHENMFWYRQDPGLGLRLIYFSYDVKMKEKGDIPEGYSVSREKKERFSLILESASTNQTSMYLCASSHTVTLHFGNGTRLTVT.

This rearrangement joins TRBV9 to TRBJ2-4; 10 nucleotides agree with TRBD1. Unmatched junction bases numbered 12, after V lost 4 bases and J lost 8 bases. This CDR3 contains 16 residues. Germline lookup yields CDR1 SGDLS and CDR2 YYNGEE. CDR3 protein: CASSRTGGRGVDIQYF. The CDR3 DNA reads TGTGCCAGCAGCCGGACAGGGGGTAGGGGCGTGGACATTCAGTACTTC.

Many counts were recorded for this clone. V is TRBV2 and J is TRBJ1-1; no clear D. The CDR3 has 12 amino acids. The ends were cut back, 7 bases at V and 4 bases at J, with 10 bases in the middle. CDR1 and CDR2 from the germline V gene are SNHLY and FYNNEI. CDR3 region: CASNRGSTEAFF. As DNA, the CDR3 is TGTGCCAGCAATCGAGGGTCCACTGAAGCTTTCTTT.

This clone was detected only a few times. The rearrangement joins TRBV25-1 to TRBJ1-2; 7 bases line up with TRBD1. This CDR3 has 13 residues. V was pared by 5 bases and J by 5 bases, with 5 bases of the junction left unmatched. CDR1 and CDR2 from the germline V gene are MGHDK and SYGVNS. The CDR3 region has the DNA TGTGCCAGCAGTCCAGGGGGGTGGTATGGCTACACCTTC. It specifies CASSPGGWYGYTF.

This sequence joins TRBV28 and TRBJ2-3; 9 bases align to TRBD1. The trim removed 5 bases at V and 4 bases at J, leaving 4 bases unmatched. The CDR3 sequence is 14 residues long. Per germline, CDR1 MDHEN and CDR2 SYDVKM. The CDR3, as DNA: TGTGCCAGCAGTCCACAGGGGGCTCCAGATACGCAGTATTTT. Translated, it gives CASSPQGAPDTQYF.

This clone was seen a few times. The chain couples TRBV5-1 to TRBJ1-2, with TRBD1 matching over 7 bases. CDR1 and CDR2 from the germline V gene are SGHRS and YFSETQ. This CDR3 has 13 amino acids. The trim removed 4 bases at V and 8 bases at J, leaving 8 bases unmatched. DNA of the CDR3: TGCGCCAGCAGCGTAGGGACAGTGGACGGCTACACCTTC. The encoded protein is CASSVGTVDGYTF.

The chain joins TRBV7-9 to TRBJ1-2, with 9 bases matching TRBD1. CDR3 length equals 12 residues. Germline CDR1 SEHNR, CDR2 FQNEAQ (reference sequence). Unmatched junction bases numbered 2, after V lost 9 bases and J lost 3 bases. The DNA for the CDR3 is TGTGCCAGTAGGACAGGGGACTATGGCTACACCTTC. Its translation: CASRTGDYGYTF.

CDR3 DNA: TGTGCCAGCAGCTTAGTAAGGGACAGGGGAACCGGGGAGCTGTTTTTT. Residues: CASSLVRDRGTGELFF. This rearrangement joins TRBV7-2 to TRBJ2-2, with 10 nucleotides matching TRBD1. V was clipped by 1 base and J by 5 bases; unmatched bases: 4. The CDR3 spans 16 residues. Germline CDR1 and CDR2: SGHTA and FQGNSA.

This rearrangement joins TRBV2 to TRBJ1-4; D is perhaps TRBD1 (5 bases). CDR1 and CDR2 from the germline V gene are SNHLY and FYNNEI. There are 15 residues in the CDR3. V gave up 6 bases and J gave up 0 bases, with 11 bases separating them. DNA for the CDR3: TGTGCCAGCAGCGTCGACAGATCAACTAATGAAAAACTGTTTTTT. Translated: CASSVDRSTNEKLFF.

The V and J genes are TRBV11-2 and TRBJ1-2, with D possibly TRBD1 on 5 matching bases. Germline CDR1 reads SGHAT; CDR2 reads FQNNGV. With 4 bases removed from V and 0 bases from J, the gap between germline ends came to 12 bases. CDR3 length equals 15 residues. This chain's CDR3 is CASSWRDRPNYGYTF. Written as DNA, the CDR3 is TGTGCCAGCAGCTGGAGGGACCGACCTAACTATGGCTACACCTTC.

The chain employs TRBV6-5 and TRBJ1-1; D possibly corresponds to TRBD1 (6 bases). Germline V lookup: CDR1 MNHEY, CDR2 SVGAGI. V shed 5 bases and J shed 5 bases, with 18 bases lying between them. CDR3 length: 15 residues. CDR3 DNA sequence: TGTGCCAGCAGTCTAGGGCAGGGGCGTCGGACTGAAGCTTTCTTT. Protein: CASSLGQGRRTEAFF.

The chain couples TRBV6-6 to TRBJ2-5, with TRBD2 identical over 7 bases. The CDR3 sequence is 13 residues long. Per the germline V gene, CDR1 is MNHNY and CDR2 is SVGAGI (reference sequence). The ends lost 7 bases at V and 4 bases at J; junction bases unmatched: 6. For the CDR3, the DNA is TGTGCCAGCACTCGAGCGGGAATAGAGACCCAGTACTTC. Translating it yields CASTRAGIETQYF.

The table lists this clone with a few counts. The V gene is TRBV19, the J gene TRBJ1-2; 7 bases line up with TRBD1. The CDR3 runs to 16 residues. CDR1 is LNHDA, CDR2 SQIVND, per germline (reference sequence). V was clipped by 5 bases and J by 7 bases; unmatched bases: 16. CDR3 sequence reads: CASSPSGTAKLGGYTF. Here the CDR3 DNA reads TGTGCCAGTAGTCCCTCAGGGACAGCGAAGCTTGGTGGCTACACCTTC.

Notes on this clone: The same CDR3 arises from other DNA sequences in this sample as well. The chain carries TRBV19 and TRBJ1-1; 7 bases map to TRBD1. With 1 base clipped from V and 4 bases from J, the junction kept 3 bases outside the gene matches. The V gene's germline CDR1 is LNHDA and CDR2 SQIVND (reference sequence). The CDR3 contains 14 residues. DNA for the CDR3: TGTGCCAGTAGTATAGTCGCAGGGGGCACTGAAGCTTTCTTT. It is translated as CASSIVAGGTEAFF.

The rearrangement links TRBV5-1 to TRBJ2-5; 10 bases agree with TRBD2. Germline V gene data show CDR1 as SGHRS and CDR2 as YFSETQ. The CDR3 sequence is 16 residues long. The V and J ends lost 0 bases and 4 bases, in that order; junction bases with no gene match: 6. DNA of the CDR3: TGCGCCAGCAGCTTGGCTGGAGCGGGAGGGCCAGAGACCCAGTACTTC. This codes for CASSLAGAGGPETQYF.

CDR3 sequence (DNA): TGTGCCAGCAGCGGCCGAGACAGGGGAACTAGCAATCAGCCCCAGCATTTT. Protein sequence: CASSGRDRGTSNQPQHF. The gene calls are TRBV27 and TRBJ1-5; 8 nucleotides align to TRBD1. CDR1 and CDR2 from the germline V gene are MNHEY and SMNVEV (reference sequence). V was clipped by 6 bases and J by 0 bases; unmatched bases: 10. This CDR3 spans 17 amino acids.

This chain joins TRBV15 and TRBJ1-6, with D possibly TRBD1 on 5 matching bases. Germline CDR1 LNHNV, CDR2 YYDKDF (reference sequence). Trimming cost V 2 bases and J 5 bases, with 13 bases left between them. CDR3 length equals 16 residues. The chain's CDR3 is CATSRPPGGDNSPLHF. CDR3 DNA sequence: TGTGCCACCAGCAGACCCCCGGGGGGGGATAATTCACCCCTCCACTTT.

This chain links TRBV9 with TRBJ1-3, with 7 bases matching TRBD1. CDR3 size: 15 residues. Germline trimming cut 3 bases from V and 0 bases from J; bases unmatched to any gene: 3. Looked up from germline, CDR1 is SGDLS and CDR2 is YYNGEE. The CDR3 coding sequence is TGTGCCAGCAGCGCGGGACAGAGCTCTGGAAACACCATATATTTT. Translation gives CASSAGQSSGNTIYF.

The chain combines TRBV18 with TRBJ2-1; D not certain. Trimming removed 6 bases at V and 5 bases at J, with 5 bases between. From germline, CDR1 is KGHSH and CDR2 LQKENI. The CDR3 sequence is 11 residues long. Here the CDR3 reads CASSANNEQFF. The CDR3 nucleotides read TGTGCCAGCTCGGCCAACAATGAGCAGTTCTTC.